Included here is one TCR beta chain sequence, with context. Its antigen is not identified. The source of the sample is a study of T cells after yellow fever vaccination. CDR3 length equals 14 residues. Trimming took 0 bases from V and 10 from J, leaving 13 bases between them. The germline V gene encodes CDR1 DFQATT and CDR2 SNEGSKA (reference sequence). Template switching by 5'RACE produced TCR cDNA, adding a universal primer site and UMIs. TCRdb re-analysed the 5' RACE reads in MiXCR, keeping a single row per CDR3 protein. The sample has 450,000 to 550,000 distinct CDR3 sequences; 15% to 20% are singletons. Whole-study findings and limits: A weaker secondary response peaked on day 5, the primary on day 15. Post-booster repertoires contained most primary-vaccination clones again (96% CD4, approximately 88% CD8). In FACS-sorted repertoires, abundant clonotypes from the bulk population could appear as contaminants.

V gene TRBV20-1 combines with J gene TRBJ1-6; D uncertain. The material sequenced was PBMCs, taken 15 days after the yellow fever booster vaccination. The TCR sequence derives from a man aged 25 to 40 who received the YFV17D yellow fever vaccine. The DNA for the CDR3 is TGCAGTGCTAGAGAGTGGGGAGCAGGCTCACCCCTCCACTTT. This encodes CSAREWGAGSPLHF.